One TCR beta chain is described in this entry. Antigen specificity is unknown. This specimen belongs to a study of cytomegalovirus exposure and HLA in healthy donors. The germline gives CDR1 SGHNT, CDR2 YYREEE (reference sequence). This CDR3 has 15 residues. Trimming pared 1 base from V and 5 bases from J, leaving 10 bases between. PCR used 60 Vbeta primers and 13 Jbeta primers. Sequencing was performed with immunoSEQ multiplex PCR; in TCRdb, only in-frame clones are kept and a portion is missing. The sample includes some 150,000 clones, less than 85% of them seen just once. Overall study results and limits: A later analysis showed TCR association rates differing by HLA locus, peaking at DRB1 and lowest at HLA-C. According to an earlier analysis, most TCR beta V segments yielded productive rearrangements about 87% or about 30% of the time.

Input material: PBMCs. The V call is TRBV5-4, the J call TRBJ1-6; D is uncertain. The TCR sequence derives from a male donor in good health and CMV-seronegative. The CDR3: CASSLPGSNNSPLHF. The CDR3 DNA sequence: TGTGCCAGCAGCTTGCCAGGATCGAATAATTCACCCCTCCACTTT.